This T cell receptor (beta chain) emerged from a study of monozygotic twins with inflammatory bowel disease. Study-level findings and limits: Healthy co-twins showed greater TCRbeta diversity (inverse Simpson) than IBD patients.

Each sample's cDNA came from eight separate reactions. Each UMI, carrying a 6-nucleotide sample barcode, came from template switching. TCRdb reanalyzed the 5' RACE reads, giving one entry per CDR3 protein sequence and no DNA. This sample contains about 160,000 distinct CDR3 sequences. From germline, CDR1 is MNHEY and CDR2 SVGAGI. The CDR3 is made up of 13 amino acids. Concerning this clonotype: Antigen: not known.

This clonotype originated in a human donor with ulcerative colitis or Crohn's disease, or a healthy co-twin of an affected twin (not recorded which). The sequenced sample was blood. The genes are TRBV6-5 and TRBJ2-3; TCRdb names TRBD1, which stays unverified in the absence of DNA. The CDR3 here is CATQGPGTDTQYF.